In this sample, the clone carrying this T cell receptor (beta chain) turned up many times. What it recognizes is unknown. These data originate in a study of T cells after yellow fever vaccination. General study points: FACS-sorted repertoires could contain abundant clonotypes contaminating from the bulk population.

This CDR3 is 15 amino acids long. V lost 6 bases and J 6 bases, leaving 18 bases between the germline ends. TCRdb independently ran MiXCR on the 5' RACE reads; one entry per CDR3 protein. The sample records about 300,000 distinct CDR3 sequences, around 9.3% being singletons. This receptor was obtained from a man between 18 and 29 years old who received the YFV17D yellow fever vaccine. The chain carries TRBV12-3 or TRBV12-4 and TRBJ2-1; D not certain. The specimen was CD4+ T cells sorted from PBMCs, collected 5 days after the yellow fever booster vaccination. CDR3: CASSPRVKSINEQFF. CDR3 nucleotide sequence: TGTGCCAGCAGCCCTAGGGTTAAGTCTATCAATGAGCAGTTCTTC.